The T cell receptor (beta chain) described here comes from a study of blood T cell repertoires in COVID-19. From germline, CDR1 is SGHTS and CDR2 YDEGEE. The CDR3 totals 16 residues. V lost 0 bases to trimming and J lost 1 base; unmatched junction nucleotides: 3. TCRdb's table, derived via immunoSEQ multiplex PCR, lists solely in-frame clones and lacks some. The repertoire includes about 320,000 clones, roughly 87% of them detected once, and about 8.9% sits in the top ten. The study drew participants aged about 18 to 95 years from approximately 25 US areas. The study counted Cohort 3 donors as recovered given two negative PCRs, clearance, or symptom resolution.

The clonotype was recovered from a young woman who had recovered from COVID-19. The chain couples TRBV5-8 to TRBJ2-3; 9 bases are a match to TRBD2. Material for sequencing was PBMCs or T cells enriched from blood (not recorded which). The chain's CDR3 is CASSLAKRGGTDTQYF. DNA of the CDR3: TGTGCCAGCAGCTTGGCCAAGCGGGGGGGCACAGATACGCAGTATTTT.